This T cell receptor (beta chain) was sequenced during a study of T cell responses to AZD1222 COVID-19 vaccine. Regarding this clone: The germline gene is not matched at one end of the junction; a read error may be the cause.

The table came from immunoSEQ multiplex PCR; TCRdb's copy has only in-frame clones and leaves some out. The table lists about 130,000 clones, 70% to 90% of them singletons, with around 5.3% in the top ten. The sequencing used peripheral blood, collected 28 days after the second AZD1222 dose. The receptor was isolated from an adult who received the AZD1222 COVID-19 vaccine.

The CDR3 DNA reads as TGCGCCAGCAGCCAAGGAGCGGGAGACCATGAGACCCAGTACTTC. It yields the protein CASSQGAGDHETQYF. This chain joins TRBV4-1 and TRBJ2-5; TRBD2 agrees at 8 bases. CDR3 length: 15 amino acids. CDR1 and CDR2 (germline): MGHRA, YSYEKL.